One and the same sample provided the 29 T cell receptor beta chains below, sequenced in a study of blood T cell repertoires in COVID-19. Only in-frame clones appear in the TCRdb table, and some are missing; sequencing was by immunoSEQ multiplex PCR. The sample contains nearly 90,000 clones, 70% to 90% of which appear only once. Sequencing was done on a sample of peripheral blood. All receptors derive from a man aged 60 to 75 with acute or convalescent COVID-19.

V gene TRBV7-9 combines with J gene TRBJ2-7, with TRBD1 matching over 10 bases. Germline V gene lookup returns CDR1 SEHNR and CDR2 FQNEAQ (reference sequence). CDR3 length: 15 residues. J lost 5 bases, V lost 4 bases, and 8 bases had no gene match. The CDR3: CASSSNRDRGNEQYF. In nucleotides, the CDR3 is TGTGCCAGCAGCTCAAACCGGGACAGGGGAAACGAGCAGTACTTC. Looking up the rest from reference TRBV7-9 and TRBJ2-7 gives the full variable domain: DTGVSQNPRHKITKRGQNVTFRCDPISEHNRLYWYRQTLGQGPEFLTYFQNEAQLEKSRLLSDRFSAERPKGSFSTLEIQRTEQGDSAMYLCASSSNRDRGNEQYFGPGTRLTVT.

V and J are TRBV3-1 (or the pseudogene TRBV3-2) and TRBJ1-2; 9 bases match TRBD1. V gave up 5 bases and J gave up 5 bases; unmatched junction bases: 3. Germline CDR1 reads LGHDT; CDR2 reads YNNKEL (reference sequence). The CDR3 is 13 residues long. The CDR3 protein is CASSSGQGYGYTF. As DNA, the CDR3 is TGTGCCAGCAGCTCGGGACAGGGATATGGCTACACCTTC.

The V call is TRBV10-3, the J call TRBJ1-3, with 8 bases fitting TRBD1. The CDR3 loop spans 18 amino acids. With V trimmed by 7 bases and J by 0 bases, 14 bases remained unmatched. Germline lookup yields CDR1 ENHRY and CDR2 SYGVKD. The CDR3 loop reads CAIKGGPGTGYSGNTIYF. In DNA form, the CDR3 reads TGTGCCATCAAAGGAGGTCCCGGGACAGGATACTCTGGAAACACCATATATTTT.

The chain links TRBV7-8 to TRBJ2-7; TRBD1 might be the D (6 bases). The CDR3 consists of 15 residues. CDR1 and CDR2 (germline): SGHVS, FQNEAQ. V lost 0 bases, J lost 2 bases, and 11 bases lay in between. The CDR3 DNA reads TGTGCCAGCAGCTTAGCGGGGGCAGAGGCCTACGAGCAGTACTTC. Its protein product is CASSLAGAEAYEQYF.

V gene TRBV7-9 combines with J gene TRBJ2-2; TRBD1 matches 8 bases. CDR3 length: 14 amino acids. The V gene end was trimmed by 5 bases and the J gene end by 6 bases; junction bases not matched to a gene: 5. Germline V gene data show CDR1 as SEHNR and CDR2 as FQNEAQ (reference sequence). The CDR3 DNA reads as TGTGCCAGCAGCCCAGGGGGCCCCTCCGGGGAGCTGTTTTTT. Translation: CASSPGGPSGELFF.

CDR3 sequence: CATSDFLTKVNQPQHF. CDR3 coding DNA: TGTGCCACCAGTGATTTCCTGACAAAAGTCAATCAGCCCCAGCATTTT. The V and J genes are TRBV24-1 and TRBJ1-5, with D unclear. The CDR3 runs 16 residues. Trimming took 1 base from V and 3 from J, leaving 12 bases between them. The germline V gene encodes CDR1 KGHDR and CDR2 SFDVKD.

The CDR3, as DNA: TGTGCCGGAGACAGGGAGGAAGAGACCCAGTACTTC. It encodes CAGDREEETQYF. The V call is TRBV2, the J call TRBJ2-5, with a possible D match to TRBD1 (7 bases). The V and J ends lost 11 bases and 3 bases respectively, with 13 bases between them. This CDR3 has 12 amino acids. Per germline, CDR1 SNHLY and CDR2 FYNNEI.

The chain is built from TRBV18 and TRBJ1-3, with D unresolved. Germline lookup yields CDR1 KGHSH and CDR2 LQKENI. The CDR3 runs 17 residues. Between the trimmed V and J ends, which lost 2 bases and 4 bases, there was a span of 18 bases. This CDR3 reads CASSPVSGTDIGNTIYF. The CDR3 DNA follows: TGTGCCAGCTCACCAGTCTCGGGAACTGATATCGGAAACACCATATATTTT.

The chain recombines TRBV6-2 or TRBV6-3 with TRBJ2-6; possible D gene TRBD2, 6 bases. The CDR3 loop spans 18 amino acids. Trimming took off 0 bases at V and 0 bases at J, with 12 bases between the two ends. Germline assignment: CDR1 MNHEY and CDR2 SVGEGT. The CDR3 nucleotides read TGTGCCAGCAGTTACTCGATCGGGCGGGGCTCTGGGGCCAACGTCCTGACTTTC. Translated, it gives CASSYSIGRGSGANVLTF.

The chain combines TRBV30 with TRBJ2-1; tentatively, D is TRBD1 (5 bases). Trimming pared 4 bases from V and 7 bases from J, leaving 14 bases between. There are 13 residues in the CDR3. Germline CDR1 GTSNPN, CDR2 SVGIG (reference sequence). In DNA, the CDR3 is TGTGCCTGGAATCGTATATCAGGGAATGAGCAGTTCTTC. It translates to CAWNRISGNEQFF.

In its sample, this clone was seen once. The rearrangement uses TRBV10-3 and TRBJ1-3; TRBD1 matches at 7 bases. The CDR3 has 14 amino acids. Germline trimming cut 7 bases from V and 1 base from J; bases unmatched to any gene: 4. CDR1 and CDR2 (germline): ENHRY, SYGVKD. The DNA of the CDR3 is TGTGCCATCACCCCGGGACAGTCTGGAAACACCATATATTTT. This codes for CAITPGQSGNTIYF.

The chain combines TRBV5-6 with TRBJ2-7; TRBD1 aligns across 8 bases. CDR1 SGHDT and CDR2 YYEEEE come from the germline V gene. The CDR3 has 14 residues. Trimming took 5 bases from V and 5 from J; bases not matched to a gene: 9. The CDR3 sequence is CASSFGSRGHEQYF. The CDR3 DNA sequence: TGTGCCAGCAGTTTTGGTTCCAGGGGGCACGAGCAGTACTTC.

V is TRBV6-6 and J is TRBJ2-2; TRBD1 might be the D (6 bases). CDR3 size: 14 residues. Germline-derived CDR1 and CDR2 are MNHNY and SVGAGI (reference sequence). Trimming pared 8 bases from V and 6 bases from J, leaving 16 bases between. In DNA, the CDR3 is TGTGCCAGCCAAGTGACAGGCCTCCCCGGGGAGCTGTTTTTT. This encodes CASQVTGLPGELFF.

The chain recombines TRBV5-1 with TRBJ2-2; TRBD1 agrees at 9 bases. The CDR3 is 16 amino acids. The trim removed 2 bases at V and 6 bases at J, leaving 8 bases unmatched. Germline lookup yields CDR1 SGHRS and CDR2 YFSETQ. The CDR3 sequence is CASSFLPGQGSGELFF. The CDR3 DNA is TGCGCCAGCAGCTTTCTACCGGGACAGGGTTCCGGGGAGCTGTTTTTT.

The chain employs TRBV6-6 and TRBJ2-2; 10 bases fit TRBD2. J was trimmed by 3 bases and V by 5 bases; bases with no gene match: 9. This CDR3 is built from 17 residues. Germline CDR1 MNHNY, CDR2 SVGAGI (reference sequence). The DNA for the CDR3 is TGTGCCAGCAGTCTCGTTCTAGCGGGAGACCACACCGGGGAGCTGTTTTTT. Protein sequence: CASSLVLAGDHTGELFF.

The chain recombines TRBV27 with TRBJ1-5, with a possible D match to TRBD1 (6 bases). V was trimmed by 6 bases and J by 5 bases, leaving 14 bases between them. CDR1 MNHEY and CDR2 SMNVEV come from the germline V gene (reference sequence). This CDR3 region has 14 residues. In DNA, the CDR3 is TGTGCCAGCAGGTCAGGGGCCCCTGATCAGCCCCAGCATTTT. Its translation: CASRSGAPDQPQHF.

The rearrangement links TRBV30 to TRBJ2-1; TRBD2 is a possible D gene (5 bases). This CDR3 has 13 residues. CDR1 and CDR2 from the germline V gene are GTSNPN and SVGIG (reference sequence). V lost 3 bases and J lost 2, with 8 bases in between. The CDR3 DNA reads as TGTGCCTGGAGCGCCGGGGCCTACAATGAGCAGTTCTTC. It is translated as CAWSAGAYNEQFF.

V usage is TRBV2 and J usage is TRBJ1-6, with D perhaps matching TRBD1 (6 bases). V was clipped by 3 bases and J by 0 bases, with 9 bases between them. Germline V gives CDR1 SNHLY, CDR2 FYNNEI. The CDR3 spans 16 residues. The CDR3 nucleotides are TGTGCCAGCAGTGATACAGGGAGCTCCTATAATTCACCCCTCCACTTT. Its translation: CASSDTGSSYNSPLHF.

Only a few counts were recorded for this clone. The chain recombines TRBV6-5 with TRBJ1-3; D possibly corresponds to TRBD1 (6 bases). The germline V gene encodes CDR1 MNHEY and CDR2 SVGAGI. Between the trimmed V and J ends, which lost 5 bases and 9 bases, there was a span of 11 bases. The CDR3 extends over 12 amino acids. The CDR3 DNA reads as TGTGCCAGCAGTCCAGGGGTGGGCACCATATATTTT. Protein sequence: CASSPGVGTIYF.

The V call is TRBV2, the J call TRBJ2-1, with 7 positions matching TRBD1. This CDR3 is 14 amino acids long. With V trimmed by 2 bases and J by 2 bases, 0 bases remained unmatched. The V gene's germline CDR1 is SNHLY and CDR2 FYNNEI. CDR3 sequence: CASSEQGAYNEQFF. The CDR3 nucleotides read TGTGCCAGCAGTGAACAGGGGGCCTACAATGAGCAGTTCTTC.

The V call is TRBV27, the J call TRBJ1-4; possibly TRBD1 for D (6 bases). The germline V gene encodes CDR1 MNHEY and CDR2 SMNVEV (reference sequence). This CDR3 has 14 residues. V was cut by 8 bases and J by 8 bases, with 18 bases left in between. For the CDR3, the DNA is TGTGCCAGCCGGGACATGTCCGGGGGGGAAAAACTGTTTTTT. Amino acids: CASRDMSGGEKLFF.

The chain uses TRBV23-1 and TRBJ2-1, with a weak D call TRBD1 (6 bases). TRBV23-1 is classed as an ORF, of uncertain function. The CDR3 spans 15 residues. Trimming shortened V by 2 bases and J by 2 bases, and 10 bases separated the two germline ends. The CDR3 sequence: CASSQQGRTYNEQFF. In DNA, the CDR3 is TGCGCCAGCAGTCAACAGGGGCGCACCTACAATGAGCAGTTCTTC.

The chain is built from TRBV7-9 and TRBJ2-1; TRBD2 matches 9 bases. Germline lookup yields CDR1 SEHNR and CDR2 FQNEAQ (reference sequence). The V gene end was trimmed by 10 bases and the J gene end by 7 bases; junction bases not matched to a gene: 8. The CDR3 runs 13 residues. The CDR3 DNA follows: TGTGCCACCCGGCAACTAGCGGGTAATGAGCAGTTCTTC. It yields the protein CATRQLAGNEQFF. The entire variable domain, with the rest obtained from reference TRBV7-9 and TRBJ2-1, is as follows: DTGVSQNPRHKITKRGQNVTFRCDPISEHNRLYWYRQTLGQGPEFLTYFQNEAQLEKSRLLSDRFSAERPKGSFSTLEIQRTEQGDSAMYLCATRQLAGNEQFFGPGTRLTVL.

The chain is built from TRBV11-3 and TRBJ2-3, with 7 bases identical to TRBD1. In germline, CDR1 is SGHNT, CDR2 YENEEA. Germline trimming cut 8 bases from V and 1 base from J; bases unmatched to any gene: 24. The CDR3 has 20 residues. CDR3 DNA sequence: TGTGCCAGCGCTGCGCCCCCGCCCGGGACAGAGAGTTCTTGCACAGATACGCAGTATTTT. As protein: CASAAPPPGTESSCTDTQYF.

The chain carries TRBV5-1 and TRBJ2-7, with D perhaps TRBD2 (6 bases). CDR3 length: 16 residues. The germline V gene encodes CDR1 SGHRS and CDR2 YFSETQ. Trimming took 0 bases from V and 4 from J, leaving 17 bases between them. CDR3 in amino acids: CASSLGGDGRGYEQYF. The CDR3 DNA reads TGCGCCAGCAGCTTGGGGGGCGACGGGAGAGGTTACGAGCAGTACTTC.

This clone has just a few counts. This sequence joins TRBV6-5 and TRBJ2-7, with 8 bases matching TRBD1. Germline-derived CDR1 and CDR2 are MNHEY and SVGAGI. The ends lost 11 bases at V and 4 bases at J; junction bases unmatched: 7. The CDR3 contains 12 residues. CDR3 in DNA: TGTGCCGTGGGACAGGTTGAGTACGAGCAGTACTTC. Translated: CAVGQVEYEQYF.

V gene TRBV24-1 combines with J gene TRBJ1-2, with D tentatively TRBD1 (5 bases). Trimming pared 9 bases from V and 5 bases from J, leaving 15 bases between. Germline CDR1 reads KGHDR; CDR2 reads SFDVKD. The CDR3 spans 13 residues. The CDR3 coding sequence is TGTGCCACCTCGGGGGGACTTTTTTATGGCTACACCTTC. Amino acid sequence: CATSGGLFYGYTF.

This chain connects TRBV29-1 to TRBJ1-2, with D perhaps matching TRBD1 (5 bases). Germline-derived CDR1 and CDR2 are SQVTM and ANQGSEA. The germline V and J ends were trimmed by 4 bases and 8 bases, with 11 bases remaining between them. This CDR3 has 11 residues. CDR3 sequence: CSVAQGWGYTF. The CDR3, as DNA: TGCAGCGTTGCTCAGGGTTGGGGCTACACCTTC.

This clone was found a few times. The chain employs TRBV20-1 and TRBJ2-1; D is possibly TRBD2 (6 bases). CDR3 length equals 16 residues. Trimming removed 3 bases from V and 0 bases from J, with 15 bases in between. CDR1 is DFQATT and CDR2 is SNEGSKA in the germline V gene (reference sequence). CDR3 sequence (DNA): TGCAGTGCTAGTCGACTAGGCGCTAGCTCCTACAATGAGCAGTTCTTC. Translated: CSASRLGASSYNEQFF.